The 30 T cell receptor beta chains given below trace back to one sample, sequenced in a study of spatial heterogeneity in lung cancer. Study-wide results and limits: Counts that tracked tumor mutation counts were those of expanded intratumoral alpha and beta TCRs.

For these receptors, no antigen is known. Time point meaning: sample taken at primary tumor resection. Each CDR3 protein is one row after TCRdb ran MiXCR on the 5' RACE reads. Of roughly 10,000 distinct CDR3 sequences listed, approximately 8% were seen once; the top ten hold roughly 22%. The source material was lung tumor tissue, sampled at surgery. The receptors originated from a female donor with early-stage non-small cell lung cancer.

This clonotype was seen many times. This beta chain came through as a stray read in a library set up for alpha chains, and its size says little. The CDR3 loop is CASETSSGANVLTF. For the CDR3, the DNA is TGTGCCAGTGAGACAAGCTCTGGGGCCAACGTCCTGACTTTC. The rearrangement joins TRBV2 to TRBJ2-6; unclear D gene. This CDR3 comprises 14 residues. Germline V gene lookup returns CDR1 SNHLY and CDR2 FYNNEI. V lost 9 bases, J lost 0 bases, and 9 bases lay in between.

Ten or more counts support this clonotype. For a library built for alpha chains, this beta chain is a stray read; little rests on its size. The chain links TRBV5-1 to TRBJ1-1, with 9 bases identical to TRBD1. J was trimmed by 6 bases and V by 0 bases; bases with no gene match: 9. The CDR3 consists of 16 residues. Germline loops: CDR1 SGHRS, CDR2 YFSETQ. The CDR3 is CASSLDPGTGSAEAFF. The CDR3 coding sequence is TGCGCCAGCAGCTTGGACCCCGGGACAGGGAGCGCTGAAGCTTTCTTT. The whole variable domain, filled in from reference TRBV5-1 and TRBJ1-1, reads KAGVTQTPRYLIKTRGQQVTLSCSPISGHRSVSWYQQTPGQGLQFLFEYFSETQRNKGNFPGRFSGRQFSNSRSEMNVSTLELGDSALYLCASSLDPGTGSAEAFFGQGTRLTVV.

At least ten counts were recorded for this clonotype. This beta chain was picked up by a library intended for alpha chains and is off target, so its count carries little meaning. The gene calls are TRBV14 and TRBJ2-2, with 9 bases fitting TRBD1. Germline loops: CDR1 SGHDN, CDR2 FVKESK. Trimming took 6 bases from V and 6 from J; bases not matched to a gene: 8. The CDR3 runs to 15 residues. CDR3 coding DNA: TGTGCCAGCAGTCCGGGACAGGGTTTCCCCGGGGAGCTGTTTTTT. Its protein product is CASSPGQGFPGELFF.

A remark on this clonotype: One base away lies a much larger clone, so this may be a sequencing read error. This beta chain is an unintended read in a library built for alpha chains; its size means little. The chain recombines TRBV7-2 with TRBJ2-3, with 9 positions matching TRBD1. The V segment lost 7 bases and the J segment 3 bases; nucleotides outside the gene matches: 8. CDR3 length equals 15 residues. The germline V gene has CDR1 SGHTA and CDR2 FQGNSA. DNA for the CDR3: TGTGCCAGCAATATACAGGGGGCTGCTACAGATACGCAGTATTTT. Its protein is CASNIQGAATDTQYF. The full variable domain, in which reference TRBV7-2 and TRBJ2-3 provide the parts outside the CDR3, is GAGVSQSPSNKVTEKGKDVELRCDPISGHTALYWYRQSLGQGLEFLIYFQGNSAPDKSGLPSDRFSAERTGGSVSTLTIQRTQQEDSAVYLCASNIQGAATDTQYFGPGTRLTVL.

This clonotype was seen ten or more times. Because the library targeted alpha chains, this beta chain is an off-target read whose size means little. This chain joins TRBV14 and TRBJ1-1; possibly TRBD1 for D (5 bases). The CDR3 totals 13 residues. V was cut by 1 base and J by 7 bases, with 10 bases left in between. The germline V gene encodes CDR1 SGHDN and CDR2 FVKESK. The CDR3 spells CASSQGDGREAFF. The CDR3 DNA sequence: TGTGCCAGCAGCCAAGGGGACGGCCGTGAAGCTTTCTTT.

About this clonotype itself: A library prepared for alpha chains yielded this beta chain as an off-target read; its size is of little meaning. The DNA of the CDR3 is TGTGCCAGCAGTCCTCTTGGGACGGCCCAGTACTTC. Its protein is CASSPLGTAQYF. This chain joins TRBV12-3 or TRBV12-4 and TRBJ2-7, with D perhaps given as TRBD1 or TRBD2 (5 bases each). The CDR3 covers 12 residues. V gave up 5 bases and J gave up 10 bases, with 15 bases separating them.

This clonotype was detected ten times or more. Since it is a stray read in a library aimed at alpha chains, this beta chain has a size that is not meaningful. The V call is TRBV5-1, the J call TRBJ2-2, with D possibly called TRBD1 or TRBD2 (5 bases each). Deletions cut 3 bases from V and 8 bases from J, with 11 bases between. The CDR3 is 13 amino acids. The germline V gene has CDR1 SGHRS and CDR2 YFSETQ. The CDR3 here is CASSSAREGELFF. The CDR3 DNA is TGCGCCAGCAGCTCCGCCAGGGAGGGGGAGCTGTTTTTT.

This clonotype was counted at least ten times. In a library made to pick up alpha chains, this beta chain is a stray read with a size that means little. The chain carries TRBV18 and TRBJ2-5; D gene ambiguous. Germline V gene sequence: CDR1 KGHSH, CDR2 LQKENI. There are 12 residues in the CDR3. Trimming pared 3 bases from V and 4 bases from J, leaving 6 bases between. The CDR3 DNA is TGTGCCAGCTCACCCAAGGGAGAGACCCAGTACTTC. Translation gives CASSPKGETQYF.

This clonotype showed up many times. This beta chain is off target for a library built for alpha chains, so its abundance means little. V is TRBV6-4 and J is TRBJ2-6, with D possibly being TRBD2 (5 bases). With 5 bases removed from V and 4 bases from J, the gap between germline ends came to 21 bases. The CDR3 covers 18 residues. From germline, CDR1 is MRHNA and CDR2 SNTAGT. CDR3 region: CASSPDGGSLPGANVLTF. In nucleotides, the CDR3 is TGTGCCAGCAGTCCTGACGGAGGTTCCCTCCCAGGGGCCAACGTCCTGACTTTC.

With regard to this clonotype: Being one base from a much bigger clone, this may be a read error. Since it is a stray read in a library aimed at alpha chains, this beta chain has a size that is not meaningful. V usage is TRBV20-1 and J usage is TRBJ1-3, with TRBD1 as a possible D gene (5 bases). In germline, CDR1 is DFQATT, CDR2 SNEGSKA (reference sequence). CDR3 length equals 14 residues. Trimming removed 3 bases at V and 0 bases at J, with 9 bases between. The CDR3 region has the DNA TGCAGTGCTAGTGGGGACGACTCTGGAAACACCATATATTTT. Translated: CSASGDDSGNTIYF.

This clonotype showed up many times. This beta chain is off target for a library built for alpha chains, so its abundance means little. V is TRBV28 and J is TRBJ2-7; no firm D call. The CDR3 contains 13 residues. Germline V CDR1 and CDR2: MDHEN, SYDVKM. V shed 4 bases and J shed 1 base, with 8 bases lying between them. The CDR3 coding sequence is TGTGCCAGCAGTTCTGAGGATTCCTACGAGCAGTACTTC. As protein: CASSSEDSYEQYF.

A word on this clonotype: The library was built for alpha chains, so this beta chain is an off-target read and its size means little. The chain is built from TRBV6-4 and TRBJ1-5; possible D gene TRBD1, 5 bases. Germline CDR1 MRHNA, CDR2 SNTAGT. This CDR3 is 13 amino acids long. V was clipped by 3 bases and J by 7 bases, with 10 bases between them. The CDR3 reads CASSEGVGQPQHF. Written as DNA, the CDR3 is TGTGCCAGCAGTGAGGGGGTTGGACAGCCCCAGCATTTT.

About this clonotype itself: Since the library was made to target alpha chains, this beta chain is a stray read and its abundance is not meaningful. The V call is TRBV5-1, the J call TRBJ1-3; 9 bases match TRBD1. This CDR3 region has 17 residues. The trim removed 5 bases at V and 3 bases at J, leaving 12 bases unmatched. CDR1 and CDR2 (germline): SGHRS, YFSETQ. The CDR3 loop reads CASRSGTGRGGGNTIYF. In DNA, the CDR3 is TGCGCCAGCAGATCTGGGACAGGGAGAGGAGGTGGAAACACCATATATTTT.

This clonotype was recorded at least ten times. Being off target in a library aimed at alpha chains, this beta chain has a size of little meaning. This chain uses TRBV4-2 with TRBJ2-7, with D tentatively TRBD1 (7 bases). Per the germline V gene, CDR1 is LGHNA and CDR2 is YNFKEQ. This CDR3 is 15 amino acids long. Trimming took off 1 base at V and 0 bases at J, with 10 bases between the two ends. The chain's CDR3 is CASSQVQGGSYEQYF. The CDR3 region has the DNA TGTGCCAGCAGCCAAGTTCAGGGGGGCTCCTACGAGCAGTACTTC.

In this sample, this clonotype turned up many times. Within a library made for alpha chains, this beta chain is off target, and its count is uninformative. The V gene is TRBV28, the J gene TRBJ2-3; 14 bases fit TRBD2. V lost 6 bases, J lost 0 bases, and 8 bases stayed unmatched. The CDR3 is 18 residues long. CDR1 and CDR2 from the germline V gene are MDHEN and SYDVKM. As DNA, the CDR3 is TGTGCCAGCAGGCCGGGACTAGCGGGGGTGATTAGCACAGATACGCAGTATTTT. It translates to CASRPGLAGVISTDTQYF.

About this clonotype itself: This beta chain is a stray sequence in a library constructed for alpha chains; its clone size is not meaningful. The rearrangement uses TRBV11-2 and TRBJ1-1; D is undetermined. The CDR3 covers 14 residues. The germline V gene encodes CDR1 SGHAT and CDR2 FQNNGV. Trimming left V 4 bases short and J 6 bases short, with 15 bases between. The chain's CDR3 is CASSSSVTWAEAFF. DNA of the CDR3: TGTGCCAGCAGCTCATCCGTAACTTGGGCTGAAGCTTTCTTT.

This clonotype was recorded many times. The library was prepared for alpha chains; this beta chain is a stray read, so its frequency means little. The chain links TRBV9 to TRBJ2-7, with 11 bases that match TRBD2. The CDR3 length is 15 residues. The junction had 6 bases not matched to a gene; V was cut back by 3 bases and J by 4 bases. Looked up from germline, CDR1 is SGDLS and CDR2 is YYNGEE. The CDR3 here is CASSESTSGGYEQYF. DNA for the CDR3: TGTGCCAGCAGCGAGAGTACTAGCGGGGGTTACGAGCAGTACTTC.

The sample holds many counts of this clonotype. This beta chain represents an off-target read in a library built for alpha chains; its size is of limited meaning. The J gene is TRBJ2-7, the V gene TRBV2; D ambiguous. The germline V gene encodes CDR1 SNHLY and CDR2 FYNNEI. V was pared by 2 bases and J by 3 bases, with 2 bases between. The CDR3 is 11 residues long. CDR3 region: CASSEYYEQYF. CDR3 nucleotides: TGTGCCAGCAGTGAATACTACGAGCAGTACTTC.

This clonotype showed up many times. The library was prepared for alpha chains; this beta chain is a stray read, so its frequency means little. The chain is built from TRBV2 and TRBJ1-1; D might be TRBD1 (5 bases). CDR1 SNHLY and CDR2 FYNNEI come from the germline V gene. V was trimmed by 3 bases and J by 0 bases, leaving 11 bases between them. The CDR3 is 15 residues long. The CDR3 spells CASSEQGSMNTEAFF. CDR3 DNA sequence: TGTGCCAGCAGTGAGCAGGGATCCATGAACACTGAAGCTTTCTTT.

By its share, this clonotype is medium-sized. This beta chain was picked up by a library intended for alpha chains and is off target, so its count carries little meaning. This chain connects TRBV7-8 to TRBJ1-1, with TRBD1 matching over 7 bases. The CDR3 covers 14 residues. Germline trimming cut 5 bases from V and 0 bases from J; bases unmatched to any gene: 3. Per germline, CDR1 SGHVS and CDR2 FQNEAQ. CDR3 sequence: CASSPTGLNTEAFF. In DNA, the CDR3 is TGTGCCAGCAGCCCGACAGGGTTGAACACTGAAGCTTTCTTT. Using reference TRBV7-8 and TRBJ1-1 for the parts outside the CDR3, the full variable domain is GAGVSQSPRYKVAKRGQDVALRCDPISGHVSLFWYQQALGQGPEFLTYFQNEAQLDKSGLPSDRFFAERPEGSVSTLKIQRTQQEDSAVYLCASSPTGLNTEAFFGQGTRLTVV.

This clonotype has at least ten counts. This beta chain appears as a stray read in a library generated for alpha chains; its size is not informative. V and J are TRBV18 and TRBJ2-3; D is perhaps TRBD1 (5 bases). The CDR3 spans 12 residues. Germline assignment: CDR1 KGHSH and CDR2 LQKENI. Trimming took off 6 bases at V and 4 bases at J, with 8 bases between the two ends. The CDR3: CASSPGSDTQYF. The CDR3 region has the DNA TGTGCCAGCTCCCCAGGGTCAGATACGCAGTATTTT. The whole variable domain, filled in from reference TRBV18 and TRBJ2-3, reads NAGVMQNPRHLVRRRGQEARLRCSPMKGHSHVYWYRQLPEEGLKFMVYLQKENIIDESGMPKERFSAEFPKEGPSILRIQQVVRGDSAAYFCASSPGSDTQYFGPGTRLTVL.

This clonotype is termed medium-sized. This beta chain is a stray sequence in a library constructed for alpha chains; its clone size is not meaningful. The chain joins TRBV19 to TRBJ1-1; no clear D. Trimming removed 0 bases at V and 0 bases at J, with 8 bases between. The CDR3 is 15 amino acids. The germline V gene encodes CDR1 LNHDA and CDR2 SQIVND (reference sequence). Here the CDR3 reads CASSIDRRLNTEAFF. The CDR3 DNA reads as TGTGCCAGTAGTATAGATAGAAGACTGAACACTGAAGCTTTCTTT.

This clonotype was recorded many times. A library prepared for alpha chains yielded this beta chain as an off-target read; its size is of little meaning. The rearrangement joins TRBV24-1 to TRBJ2-1, with TRBD1 matching 8 bases. The CDR3 is made up of 15 amino acids. The J segment lost 6 bases and the V segment lost 4 bases, leaving 7 bases of the junction unmatched. Germline CDR1 and CDR2: KGHDR and SFDVKD. The CDR3 sequence: CATSDRQGSINEQFF. The DNA of the CDR3 is TGTGCCACCAGTGACCGACAGGGGAGTATCAATGAGCAGTTCTTC.

In the case of this clonotype: This beta chain is off target for a library built for alpha chains, so its abundance means little. The chain has TRBV19 and TRBJ2-3, with 10 bases fitting TRBD2. V lost 4 bases to trimming and J lost 3 bases; unmatched junction nucleotides: 4. The CDR3 is made up of 15 amino acids. CDR1 LNHDA and CDR2 SQIVND come from the germline V gene (reference sequence). Here the CDR3 reads CASSKGLAQTDTQYF. The CDR3 coding sequence is TGTGCCAGTAGTAAGGGACTAGCGCAGACAGATACGCAGTATTTT.

This clonotype is labeled as medium-sized. The library was prepared for alpha chains; this beta chain is a stray read, so its frequency means little. The rearrangement uses TRBV7-2 and TRBJ2-5, with D perhaps matching TRBD1 (5 bases). Germline CDR1 is SGHTA and CDR2 is FQGNSA. Trimming pared 2 bases from V and 1 base from J, leaving 14 bases between. The CDR3 covers 16 residues. The CDR3 is CASSLSPSQGQETQYF. In DNA, the CDR3 is TGTGCCAGCAGCTTATCACCGAGCCAGGGCCAAGAGACCCAGTACTTC.

A few counts support this clonotype. The library was prepared for alpha chains; this beta chain is a stray read, so its frequency means little. This rearrangement joins TRBV12-3 or TRBV12-4 to TRBJ2-7, with no clear D. V lost 3 bases to trimming and J lost 0 bases, with 0 bases between them. The CDR3 contains 11 residues. Written as DNA, the CDR3 is TGTGCCAGCAGTTTCTCCTACGAGCAGTACTTC. Translated, it gives CASSFSYEQYF.

This clonotype was recorded at least ten times. This beta chain is a stray sequence in a library constructed for alpha chains; its clone size is not meaningful. The rearrangement uses TRBV7-2 and TRBJ1-6, with D perhaps TRBD1 (6 bases). Trimming left V 5 bases short and J 10 bases short, with 18 bases between. The CDR3 spans 15 residues. Germline CDR1 is SGHTA and CDR2 is FQGNSA. CDR3 sequence (DNA): TGTGCCAGCAGCCCGGAGGCTCAGGGGTACTCACCCCTCCACTTT. This encodes CASSPEAQGYSPLHF.

In its sample, this clonotype was seen many times. Because the library targeted alpha chains, this beta chain is an off-target read whose size means little. The V call is TRBV4-3, the J call TRBJ2-7, with D possibly matching TRBD2 (7 bases). There are 20 residues in the CDR3. The germline V and J ends were trimmed by 1 base and 0 bases, with 25 bases remaining between them. Germline V gives CDR1 LGHNA, CDR2 YSLEER. The CDR3 DNA follows: TGCGCCAGCAGCCAAGCCGCCCTCGACTCGGGGGGCCGACGCTCCTACGAGCAGTACTTC. This translates into CASSQAALDSGGRRSYEQYF.

The table lists this clonotype with many counts. Found in a library prepared for alpha chains, this beta chain is an off-target read, and its abundance has little meaning. The chain is built from TRBV2 and TRBJ2-3; D might be TRBD2 (7 bases). The CDR3 contains 14 residues. Germline CDR1 reads SNHLY; CDR2 reads FYNNEI. V lost 6 bases to trimming and J lost 6 bases, with 16 bases between them. The CDR3 here is CASRGGAVGDTQYF. CDR3 coding DNA: TGTGCCAGCAGAGGGGGGGCCGTGGGTGATACGCAGTATTTT.

At least ten counts were recorded for this clonotype. Found in a library prepared for alpha chains, this beta chain is an off-target read, and its abundance has little meaning. The chain recombines TRBV7-9 with TRBJ1-1, with a possible D match to TRBD1 (6 bases). Germline assignment: CDR1 SEHNR and CDR2 FQNEAQ (reference sequence). The CDR3 totals 12 residues. The V end was cut by 2 bases, the J end by 10 bases, with 11 bases between. In DNA form, the CDR3 reads TGTGCCAGCAGCTTATCGGACAGTAGAGCTTTCTTT. It yields the protein CASSLSDSRAFF.